The clone carrying this TCR beta chain was found a few times. What it recognizes is unknown. The sample belongs to a study of response to subunit inactivated influenza vaccine. TCRdb redid the calling of the RT-PCR reads with MiXCR, one entry per CDR3 protein. This table has hundreds of thousands of distinct CDR3 sequences, about 14% appearing once. General observations from the study: It was the authors' suggestion that each seasonal influenza vaccination recruits few new T cells.

CDR3 size: 15 residues. The V gene end was trimmed by 6 bases and the J gene end by 2 bases; junction bases not matched to a gene: 5. From germline, CDR1 is SEHNR and CDR2 FQNEAQ (reference sequence). The chain recombines TRBV7-9 with TRBJ2-2; 8 bases map to TRBD2. This clonotype originated in a man over 45 who received an inactivated influenza vaccine. Specimen: PBMCs from blood, collected 14 to 15 days before vaccination. DNA of the CDR3: TGTGCCAGCAGGTCGAGCGGGAGTAACACCGGGGAGCTGTTTTTT. Encoded protein: CASRSSGSNTGELFF.